The T cell receptor (beta chain) under discussion was sequenced for a study of molecular identifiers for immune sequencing clone quantification. Overall study findings and caveats: Highly expanded clones may be undercounted when identical TCR molecules share barcodes. Spiked-in Jurkat TCR RNA corresponding to one cell was reported as detectable against 990,000 or so naive cells.

This clonotype was observed a handful of times. Its target is unknown. V was cut by 6 bases and J by 2 bases, with 11 bases left in between. CDR3 length: 14 residues. Germline V gene lookup returns CDR1 MNHNY and CDR2 SVGAGI (reference sequence). Preparation methods for the bulk TCR libraries were those previously described, with listed TCR primers. TCRdb reanalysed the PCR reads using MiXCR and keeps one entry per CDR3 protein. The sample carries about half a million distinct CDR3 sequences, 20% to 25% recorded once. The clonotype originates from a human donor in good health. Some libraries in this study had Jurkat cell RNA spiked in. Sequencing was done on a sample of naive CD8+ T cells from blood, with Jurkat cell RNA spiked in. Subset defined: FACS-sorted CD8+CD4-CCR7+CD45RA+ naive T cells. The rearrangement joins TRBV6-6 to TRBJ2-1; D perhaps matches TRBD1 (5 bases). CDR3 coding DNA: TGTGCCAGCAGGAAAGACAGAACCTACAATGAGCAGTTCTTC. Protein product: CASRKDRTYNEQFF.